Listed below are T cell receptor beta chains from one sample, sequenced in a study of CD8 T cells in ankylosing spondylitis. TCRdb analysed the 5' RACE reads with MiXCR anew, one entry per CDR3 protein. The table records approximately 400,000 distinct CDR3 sequences, around 26% of them present only once. Input material: blood, either unsorted or a sorted T cell fraction (not recorded which). These receptors were obtained from a male donor with ankylosing spondylitis. Each CDR3 is given with its conserved first and last residue. A D gene is named only where the DNA matches it firmly. Size values are once, few and many counts, or a class for expanded clones, and some rows have none.

clone_size	d_call	v_call	j_call	cdr3_aa	cdr3_nt
.	.	TRBV5-1	TRBJ2-5	CASSSGLWRETQYF	TGCGCCAGCAGCTCGGGACTTTGGAGGGAGACCCAGTACTTC
.	.	TRBV20-1	TRBJ2-2	CSAENRVSGTGELFF	TGCAGTGCTGAAAACAGGGTGTCGGGTACCGGGGAGCTGTTTTTT
.	TRBD2	TRBV3-1	TRBJ2-1	CASSQTSGRPPPNEQFF	TGTGCCAGCAGCCAGACTAGCGGGAGGCCCCCGCCCAATGAGCAGTTCTTC
.	.	TRBV12-3/TRBV12-4	TRBJ2-3	CASSLRPSGTDTQYF	TGTGCCAGCAGTTTACGGCCAAGCGGGACAGATACGCAGTATTTT
.	.	TRBV3-1	TRBJ2-4	CASSHGGDIQYF	TGTGCCAGCAGCCATGGAGGGGACATTCAGTACTTC
.	.	TRBV29-1	TRBJ1-2	CSVEDRGGRQRANYGYTF	TGCAGCGTTGAAGATCGGGGGGGCCGACAGAGAGCTAACTATGGCTACACCTTC
few	.	TRBV12-3/TRBV12-4	TRBJ2-5	CASSSNRVGMETQYF	TGTGCCAGCAGTTCCAACAGGGTAGGAATGGAGACCCAGTACTTC
few	.	TRBV20-1	TRBJ2-5	CSARDGGTTPRTQYF	TGCAGTGCTAGAGATGGTGGGACCACCCCCAGGACCCAGTACTTC
.	.	TRBV18	TRBJ1-1	CASSPLGTPSATEAFF	TGTGCCAGCTCACCACTGGGGACCCCTTCGGCCACTGAAGCTTTCTTT
.	.	TRBV5-1	TRBJ2-7	CASSGNRAYEQYF	TGCGCCAGCAGCGGGAACAGGGCCTACGAGCAGTACTTC
.	.	TRBV20-1	TRBJ1-2	CSAAMGAGNYGYTF	TGCAGTGCTGCGATGGGCGCCGGGAACTATGGCTACACCTTC
.	.	TRBV7-9	TRBJ2-5	CASGGQRPQETQYF	TGTGCCAGCGGGGGTCAGAGGCCCCAAGAGACCCAGTACTTC
.	TRBD2	TRBV20-1	TRBJ2-5	CSVVAGGGKETQYF	TGCAGTGTTGTAGCGGGAGGAGGGAAAGAGACCCAGTACTTC
few	.	TRBV2	TRBJ2-5	CASSEYGLDNETQYF	TGTGCCAGCAGTGAATATGGTCTAGATAATGAGACCCAGTACTTC
few	.	TRBV5-1	TRBJ2-2	CASSLAAGPASGELFF	TGCGCCAGCAGCTTGGCGGCAGGTCCCGCTTCCGGGGAGCTGTTTTTT
few	.	TRBV7-8	TRBJ2-3	CASSPGPTQYF	TGTGCCAGCAGCCCTGGACCAACGCAGTATTTT
.	TRBD1	TRBV14	TRBJ1-2	CASSQRDRVLGYTF	TGTGCCAGCAGCCAGCGCGACAGGGTTCTTGGCTACACCTTC
few	.	TRBV7-9	TRBJ2-3	CASSLARSRDTQYF	TGTGCCAGCAGCTTAGCGAGGTCAAGAGATACGCAGTATTTT
.	TRBD2	TRBV5-4	TRBJ2-3	CASSGTGGPTDTQYF	TGTGCCAGCAGCGGGACGGGAGGGCCTACGGATACGCAGTATTTT
few	TRBD1	TRBV12-3/TRBV12-4	TRBJ2-7	CASSFSPRQGPYEQYF	TGTGCCAGCAGTTTTAGCCCCAGACAGGGTCCCTACGAGCAGTACTTC
.	.	TRBV3-1	TRBJ1-2	CASSQEVASTYGYTF	TGTGCCAGCAGCCAAGAAGTCGCAAGCACCTATGGCTACACCTTC
many	.	TRBV27	TRBJ1-5	CASSSWGSITPQHF	TGTGCCAGCAGTTCGTGGGGGAGCATCACCCCCCAGCATTTT
.	TRBD2	TRBV12-3/TRBV12-4	TRBJ2-1	CASSSAGTSGNEQFF	TGTGCCAGCAGTTCCGCCGGGACTAGCGGCAATGAGCAGTTCTTC
.	.	TRBV29-1	TRBJ2-1	CSVEEQGVYNEQFF	TGCAGCGTTGAAGAACAGGGAGTGTACAATGAGCAGTTCTTC
.	TRBD1	TRBV5-6	TRBJ1-4	CASSPGVGQGDEKLFF	TGTGCCAGCAGCCCGGGGGTGGGACAGGGTGACGAAAAACTGTTTTTT
.	.	TRBV21-1	TRBJ1-5	CASSKARAGQSNQPQHF	TGTGCCAGCAGCAAAGCAAGAGCAGGGCAAAGCAATCAGCCCCAGCATTTT
.	TRBD1	TRBV27	TRBJ2-2	CATARTGLNTGELFF	TGTGCCACTGCAAGGACAGGGCTGAACACCGGGGAGCTGTTTTTT
few	.	TRBV14	TRBJ2-1	CASSQNTDEQFF	TGTGCCAGCAGCCAAAATACGGATGAGCAGTTCTTC
many	TRBD1	TRBV5-1	TRBJ2-1	CASSPGTAYNEQFF	TGTGCCAGCTCACCAGGGACAGCGTACAATGAGCAGTTCTTC